The 17 T cell receptor beta chains reported below all come from one sample, sequenced in a study of PD-1 blockade in mismatch repair-deficient tumors. Profiled with immunoSEQ multiplex PCR; TCRdb holds only in-frame clones, not every one. Seen here are around 18,000 clones, 84% observed once, and the top ten hold under 2%. Sequenced material: PBMCs, taken about 22 weeks after starting pembrolizumab. The receptors originated from an adult with mismatch repair-deficient cancer.

The chain carries TRBV18 and TRBJ2-2, with a possible D match to TRBD2 (6 bases). The CDR3 has 13 amino acids. The ends were cut back, 2 bases at V and 6 bases at J, with 7 bases in the middle. Germline values: CDR1 KGHSH, CDR2 LQKENI. In DNA form, the CDR3 reads TGTGCCAGCTCACCAGGAGGGGCCGGGGAGCTGTTTTTT. Translating it yields CASSPGGAGELFF.

The V gene is TRBV28, the J gene TRBJ1-5; D unclear. CDR1 and CDR2 (germline): MDHEN, SYDVKM. The CDR3 is 11 amino acids. Trimming cost V 5 bases and J 9 bases, with 8 bases left between them. The CDR3 DNA sequence: TGTGCCAGCAGTGTAACAAGGCCCCAGCATTTT. Translating it yields CASSVTRPQHF.

The chain employs TRBV19 and TRBJ2-1; a possible D gene is TRBD2 (5 bases). Trimming left V 2 bases short and J 2 bases short, with 7 bases between. Germline V gene lookup returns CDR1 LNHDA and CDR2 SQIVND (reference sequence). The CDR3 sequence is 14 residues long. The CDR3 protein is CASSIPAAYNEQFF. CDR3 bases: TGTGCCAGTAGTATACCAGCGGCCTACAATGAGCAGTTCTTC. Variable domain in full (rest from reference TRBV19 and TRBJ2-1): DGGITQSPKYLFRKEGQNVTLSCEQNLNHDAMYWYRQDPGQGLRLIYYSQIVNDFQKGDIAEGYSVSREKKESFPLTVTSAQKNPTAFYLCASSIPAAYNEQFFGPGTRLTVL.

This clone was picked up one time. The chain employs TRBV5-1 and TRBJ1-4; TRBD1 agrees at 12 bases. CDR3 length equals 15 residues. Germline V gene data show CDR1 as SGHRS and CDR2 as YFSETQ. Losses at the gene ends were 0 bases for V and 7 bases for J; bases not matched to a gene: 1. CDR3 DNA sequence: TGCGCCAGCAGCTTGGGGGACAGGGGGCCTGAAAAACTGTTTTTT. Its protein is CASSLGDRGPEKLFF.

This sequence joins TRBV5-3 and TRBJ2-1; maybe TRBD2 (5 bases). Being an ORF, TRBV5-3 has a function that is uncertain. The V end was cut by 0 bases, the J end by 2 bases, with 9 bases between. The CDR3 runs to 15 residues. Here the CDR3 reads CARSLVGEAYNEQFF. The CDR3 DNA reads as TGTGCCAGAAGCTTGGTCGGGGAAGCCTACAATGAGCAGTTCTTC.

The V and J genes are TRBV19 and TRBJ1-2; 9 nucleotides agree with TRBD1. Germline-derived CDR1 and CDR2 are LNHDA and SQIVND (reference sequence). This CDR3 is built from 13 residues. J lost 4 bases, V lost 11 bases, and 8 bases had no gene match. CDR3: CASGTGFFYGYTF. CDR3 nucleotide sequence: TGTGCCTCCGGGACAGGGTTTTTCTATGGCTACACCTTC.

V gene TRBV9 combines with J gene TRBJ2-7; 9 bases match TRBD2. Per germline, CDR1 SGDLS and CDR2 YYNGEE. Trimming at V came to 4 bases and at J to 0 bases, leaving 8 bases not matched to a gene. This CDR3 region has 16 residues. CDR3 amino acids: CASSPRPSGNSYEQYF. For the CDR3, the DNA is TGTGCCAGCAGCCCCAGACCTAGCGGGAACTCCTACGAGCAGTACTTC.

The chain is built from TRBV19 and TRBJ1-5; 8 bases map to TRBD1. The CDR3 totals 14 residues. V was clipped by 8 bases and J by 5 bases; unmatched bases: 8. The germline V gene has CDR1 LNHDA and CDR2 SQIVND (reference sequence). CDR3 sequence (DNA): TGTGCCAGTTCGCCCAGGGGGCGGGATCAGCCCCAGCATTTT. It encodes CASSPRGRDQPQHF.

For the CDR3, the DNA is TGTGCCAGCAGCTTAGGGAAGGGACTCTACGAGCAGTACTTC. Amino acid sequence: CASSLGKGLYEQYF. The chain is built from TRBV7-8 and TRBJ2-7; possible D gene TRBD2, 6 bases. The length of the CDR3 is 14 residues. CDR1 is SGHVS, CDR2 FQNEAQ, per germline. V was pared by 1 base and J by 3 bases, with 10 bases between. Complete variable domain (other parts from reference TRBV7-8 and TRBJ2-7): GAGVSQSPRYKVAKRGQDVALRCDPISGHVSLFWYQQALGQGPEFLTYFQNEAQLDKSGLPSDRFFAERPEGSVSTLKIQRTQQEDSAVYLCASSLGKGLYEQYFGPGTRLTVT.

The V and J genes are TRBV14 and TRBJ2-7; 10 nucleotides match TRBD2. Losses at the gene ends were 0 bases for V and 2 bases for J; bases not matched to a gene: 7. The CDR3 runs to 17 residues. Germline lookup yields CDR1 SGHDN and CDR2 FVKESK. The chain's CDR3 is CASSQDRGLAGAYEQYF. DNA of the CDR3: TGTGCCAGCAGCCAAGATAGAGGGCTAGCGGGAGCCTACGAGCAGTACTTC.

The V and J genes are TRBV2 and TRBJ2-3; D gene uncertain. The length of the CDR3 is 14 residues. Germline CDR1 is SNHLY and CDR2 is FYNNEI. Trimming shortened V by 6 bases and J by 2 bases, and 12 bases separated the two germline ends. The chain's CDR3 is CASSEQRDTDTQYF. The DNA of the CDR3 is TGTGCCAGCAGCGAGCAAAGAGACACAGATACGCAGTATTTT.

The V call is TRBV15, the J call TRBJ2-5; 10 positions agree with TRBD2. V was clipped by 0 bases and J by 3 bases; unmatched bases: 10. Germline V gene data show CDR1 as LNHNV and CDR2 as YYDKDF (reference sequence). CDR3 length equals 18 residues. Written as DNA, the CDR3 is TGTGCCACCAGCAGAGATGTATCTAGCGGGAGCAGTAAAGAGACCCAGTACTTC. Protein sequence: CATSRDVSSGSSKETQYF.

There are a few counts of this clone. The rearrangement joins TRBV28 to TRBJ2-7, with 8 bases aligning to TRBD2. Germline assignment: CDR1 MDHEN and CDR2 SYDVKM. The CDR3 loop spans 13 amino acids. V shed 7 bases and J 4 bases; nucleotides not matched to a gene: 6. The DNA for the CDR3 is TGTGCCAGCAAGGTAGCGGGACCATACGAGCAGTACTTC. This encodes CASKVAGPYEQYF.

The chain has TRBV11-3 and TRBJ1-1, with D possibly TRBD1 on 5 matching bases. V lost 1 base and J 5 bases, leaving 11 bases between the germline ends. This CDR3 contains 14 residues. The germline CDR1 and CDR2 sequences are SGHNT and YENEEA. CDR3 DNA sequence: TGTGCCAGCAGCTTAGTTCCCCGGGGGACTGAAGCTTTCTTT. It yields the protein CASSLVPRGTEAFF.

This sequence joins TRBV28 and TRBJ1-5; D possibly corresponds to TRBD1 (6 bases). The V end lost 7 bases, the J end lost 10 bases, and 14 bases lay between the germline ends. Germline-derived CDR1 and CDR2 are MDHEN and SYDVKM. The CDR3 runs to 12 residues. CDR3 sequence reads: CASTLPRGPQHF. CDR3 coding DNA: TGTGCCAGCACCCTCCCCAGGGGACCCCAGCATTTT.

V usage is TRBV10-3 and J usage is TRBJ1-1; 7 bases align to TRBD1. The CDR3 length is 14 residues. Germline loops: CDR1 ENHRY, CDR2 SYGVKD. Unmatched junction bases numbered 6, after V lost 5 bases and J lost 3 bases. This CDR3 is CAISPRDSYTEAFF. As DNA, the CDR3 is TGTGCCATCAGTCCCCGGGACAGTTACACTGAAGCTTTCTTT.

The gene calls are TRBV5-1 and TRBJ2-5, with a possible D match to TRBD2 (6 bases). The CDR3 is 14 amino acids. Trimming took 4 bases from V and 2 from J, leaving 12 bases between them. Germline V CDR1 and CDR2: SGHRS, YFSETQ. CDR3 DNA: TGCGCCAGCAGCGACGGGACTCGACAAGAGACCCAGTACTTC. Translated, it gives CASSDGTRQETQYF.